A selection of T cell receptor beta chains follows, all from one sample in a study of cytomegalovirus exposure and HLA in healthy donors. The protocol was immunoSEQ multiplex PCR, while the TCRdb copy is restricted to in-frame clones and leaves out a portion. The sample table includes 200,000 to 250,000 clones. Material for sequencing was PBMCs. The receptors come from a girl aged 2 to 10 in good health and CMV-seropositive. Each CDR3 is given without its conserved first and last residue.

v_call cdr3_aa
TRBV5-6 ASSFGSGGNTIY
TRBV6-6 ASIAGVLTGELF
TRBV28 ASRPEHSPLH
TRBV6-6 ASSYGRDRRNQPQH
TRBV6-5 ASSSGLRQPQH
TRBV6-5 ASSPYRGYEQY
TRBV2 ASRDSTNIVYGYT
TRBV5-1 ASSLSGAPYEQY
TRBV5-6 ASSSDRENTEAF
TRBV4-2 ASSQQEGRGTEAF
TRBV11-2 ASSLETVKYNEQF
TRBV7-9 ASSLQGNTGELF
TRBV30 AWSVKQPYEQY
TRBV28 ASSAGTDFNYGYT
TRBV2 ASSEALAGVVGELF
TRBV5-4 ASSLRTGYEQY
TRBV5-4 ASSFDGYEQY
TRBV7-9 ASSSGLAGDTDTQY
TRBV14 ASSHIARDTEAF
TRBV30 AWSYSGSPLH
TRBV10-3 AISDSETQY
TRBV5-1 ASSTGLGDTDTQY
TRBV15 ATSRDRQNTEAF
TRBV10-3 AISETVPNSGNTIY
TRBV19 ASRDRQGAGTEAF
TRBV7-7 ASSLAEGARAYEQY
TRBV20-1 SAGRETQY
TRBV5-6 ASSRFRDRGGTEQF
TRBV29-1 SGTGTGTYEQY
TRBV10-2 ASSGTKSADTQY
TRBV6-5 ASSSRQGSQPQH